Sequencing of this T cell receptor beta chain was carried out in a study of T-cell memory formation after mild COVID-19. Regarding the study as a whole: Mainly in CM and EM were contracting CD4+ clones; CD8+ were in EMRA.

Germline V lookup: CDR1 SGHDN, CDR2 FVKESK. V shed 0 bases and J shed 0 bases, with 8 bases lying between them. This CDR3 region has 15 residues. After 5'RACE with constant-segment primers, TCR alpha and TCR beta cDNA libraries carrying sample barcodes and UMIs were obtained. TCRdb re-called the 5' RACE reads through MiXCR, storing one row per CDR3 protein. The profile covers some 330,000 distinct CDR3 sequences, with around 21% appearing a single time and approximately 12% taken by the ten largest. Regarding this clonotype: The antigen is undetermined.

J is TRBJ1-1 and V is TRBV14; D unclear. This sequence was found in an adult woman who had mild COVID-19 (a few samples of this study predate the infection). Cell type and time point are not known. Sequencing was done on a sample of PBMCs or a T cell subset sorted from them (not recorded which). The CDR3 DNA follows: TGTGCCAGCAGCCAAGACAGGCCTTTGAACACTGAAGCTTTCTTT. Its translation is CASSQDRPLNTEAFF.